This entry lists 8 T cell receptor beta chains sequenced from one sample in a study of early T cells in non-severe SARS-CoV-2 infection (dated by TCRdb to 2020 to 2023). Library creation used 5' RACE. TCRdb lists the instrument as NextSeq 500. TCRdb itself trimmed the public reads at Q25 with fastp, ran MiXCR and retained productive beta chains. Each CDR3 protein appears once, grouped with its most common genes and DNA. Across this sample there are about 56,000 distinct CDR3 sequences, with about 14% seen only once. The leading ten clones occupy over 4% of the sample. The starting material was whole blood, obtained at baseline. The source of these receptors is an adult who was a healthcare worker with PCR-confirmed SARS-CoV-2 infection or an uninfected control (not recorded which).

This chain joins TRBV11-3 and TRBJ2-1; 9 nucleotides match TRBD2. Germline V CDR1 and CDR2: SGHNT, YENEEA. The trim removed 3 bases at V and 4 bases at J, leaving 10 bases unmatched. The CDR3 runs to 17 residues. Here the CDR3 DNA reads TGTGCCAGCAGCTTTGAAGCGGGAGGCTCAACTTACAATGAGCAGTTCTTC. Amino acids: CASSFEAGGSTYNEQFF.

This clonotype was detected ten times or more. CDR3 in amino acids: CASSSDSRGRQYF. DNA for the CDR3: TGTGCCAGCAGTTCGGATTCTAGGGGGAGGCAGTACTTC. The chain links TRBV27 to TRBJ2-7, with a possible D match to TRBD1 (6 bases). From germline, CDR1 is MNHEY and CDR2 SMNVEV (reference sequence). This CDR3 spans 13 amino acids. V was trimmed by 4 bases and J by 9 bases, leaving 16 bases between them.

This clonotype came up many times. The chain carries TRBV29-1 and TRBJ1-2; no firm D call. The CDR3 extends over 12 amino acids. Trimming left V 5 bases short and J 4 bases short, with 11 bases between. Germline lookup yields CDR1 SQVTM and CDR2 ANQGSEA. The CDR3 spells CSVSRETYGYTF. The CDR3 DNA is TGCAGCGTTTCGCGGGAGACCTATGGCTACACCTTC.

Ten or more counts support this clonotype. The chain uses TRBV2 and TRBJ2-1; D is unclear. Germline V gene data show CDR1 as SNHLY and CDR2 as FYNNEI. This CDR3 has 11 residues. V lost 4 bases and J lost 9, with 7 bases in between. CDR3 DNA sequence: TGTGCCAGCAGTGGGGGTGTTGAGCAGTTCTTC. Translation gives CASSGGVEQFF. The variable domain in full, completed from reference TRBV2 and TRBJ2-1, reads EPEVTQTPSHQVTQMGQEVILRCVPISNHLYFYWYRQILGQKVEFLVSFYNNEISEKSEIFDDQFSVERPDGSNFTLKIRSTKLEDSAMYFCASSGGVEQFFGPGTRLTVL.

This clonotype came up many times. The chain is built from TRBV7-3 and TRBJ1-6, with TRBD1 matching over 8 bases. CDR1 is SGHTA, CDR2 FQGTGA, per germline. The trim removed 1 base at V and 7 bases at J, leaving 3 bases unmatched. This CDR3 spans 15 amino acids. As DNA, the CDR3 is TGTGCCAGCAGCTTAAACTCAGGGGGCAATTCACCCCTCCACTTT. Its translation is CASSLNSGGNSPLHF.

The chain recombines TRBV27 with TRBJ2-7, with unresolved D. CDR1 MNHEY and CDR2 SMNVEV come from the germline V gene (reference sequence). The CDR3 runs 13 residues. V was trimmed by 6 bases and J by 2 bases, leaving 11 bases between them. The CDR3: CASSPTPPYEQYF. DNA of the CDR3: TGTGCCAGCAGCCCGACACCTCCCTACGAGCAGTACTTC.

V usage is TRBV27 and J usage is TRBJ2-3; 8 bases match TRBD1. V dropped 11 bases and J dropped 2; count of bases not matched to a gene: 9. In germline, CDR1 is MNHEY, CDR2 SMNVEV (reference sequence). The CDR3 covers 14 residues. This chain's CDR3 is CARLWQGATDTQYF. The DNA for the CDR3 is TGTGCCCGATTATGGCAGGGGGCCACAGATACGCAGTATTTT.

This clonotype has at least ten counts. The V and J genes are TRBV15 and TRBJ2-3; no reliable D call. V lost 0 bases and J 1 base, leaving 8 bases between the germline ends. CDR3 length: 15 residues. Germline CDR1 is LNHNV and CDR2 is YYDKDF (reference sequence). CDR3 bases: TGTGCCACCAGCAGAGAGATTGGGGGCACAGATACGCAGTATTTT. Protein sequence: CATSREIGGTDTQYF.